The 14 T cell receptor beta chains in this list originate from one sample, sequenced in a study of blood T cell repertoires in COVID-19. Clones were sequenced by immunoSEQ multiplex PCR, and TCRdb holds only the in-frame ones, with some missing. The table has about 190,000 clones, approximately 84% seen once; the top ten hold around 5%. The specimen was peripheral blood. The receptors shown here come from a woman older than 75 with acute or convalescent COVID-19.

The CDR3: CSVQTGLGYTF. CDR3 bases: TGCAGCGTTCAGACAGGCTTAGGCTACACCTTC. The chain carries TRBV29-1 and TRBJ1-2, with D perhaps TRBD1 (6 bases). The CDR3 contains 11 residues. The V end lost 5 bases, the J end lost 8 bases, and 12 bases lay between the germline ends. Germline CDR1 and CDR2: SQVTM and ANQGSEA.

V and J are TRBV5-1 and TRBJ2-1; 8 bases align to TRBD2. The junction had 5 bases not matched to a gene; V was cut back by 3 bases and J by 3 bases. The CDR3 is 15 amino acids. Germline CDR1 reads SGHRS; CDR2 reads YFSETQ. DNA of the CDR3: TGCGCCAGCAGCTCGGGCCTAGCGGGCTACAATGAGCAGTTCTTC. This encodes CASSSGLAGYNEQFF.

This chain connects TRBV3-1 (or the pseudogene TRBV3-2) to TRBJ1-2, with TRBD1 matching over 9 bases. This CDR3 contains 15 residues. Germline lookup yields CDR1 LGHDT and CDR2 YNNKEL (reference sequence). Losses at the gene ends were 4 bases for V and 6 bases for J; bases not matched to a gene: 9. CDR3 sequence reads: CASSPSTGGANGYTF. In DNA, the CDR3 is TGTGCCAGCAGCCCAAGCACAGGGGGCGCGAATGGCTACACCTTC.

The chain's CDR3 is CASSFKWGEGGYEQYF. Here the CDR3 DNA reads TGTGCCAGCAGTTTCAAATGGGGAGAGGGTGGATACGAGCAGTACTTC. The chain uses TRBV27 and TRBJ2-7, with D maybe TRBD2 (5 bases). The V end was cut by 3 bases, the J end by 4 bases, with 19 bases between. Germline V gene lookup returns CDR1 MNHEY and CDR2 SMNVEV (reference sequence). The CDR3 is 16 amino acids.

This chain joins TRBV7-2 and TRBJ2-2; possible D gene TRBD2, 5 bases. The germline V gene encodes CDR1 SGHTA and CDR2 FQGNSA. V lost 1 base and J 6 bases, leaving 6 bases between the germline ends. This CDR3 region has 13 residues. The CDR3 coding sequence is TGTGCCAGCAGCTTAGGGAGGCCCGGGGAGCTGTTTTTT. This codes for CASSLGRPGELFF.

The V and J genes are TRBV6-5 and TRBJ2-7; 7 nucleotides match TRBD2. The germline V gene encodes CDR1 MNHEY and CDR2 SVGAGI. V lost 6 bases to trimming and J lost 6 bases; unmatched junction nucleotides: 14. The CDR3 extends over 15 amino acids. The CDR3: CASSTGPGGRGEQYF. The DNA for the CDR3 is TGTGCCAGCAGCACGGGTCCGGGGGGACGTGGCGAGCAGTACTTC.

The CDR3 loop reads CAWSVPRRLYGYTF. DNA of the CDR3: TGTGCCTGGAGTGTACCTAGACGCCTATATGGCTACACCTTC. The rearrangement uses TRBV30 and TRBJ1-2; D gene unclear. The CDR3 extends over 14 amino acids. V was clipped by 0 bases and J by 5 bases, with 13 bases between them. Germline V CDR1 and CDR2: GTSNPN, SVGIG (reference sequence).

This clone was counted once. The chain links TRBV3-1 (or the pseudogene TRBV3-2) to TRBJ2-3; TRBD1 might be the D (6 bases). Germline values: CDR1 LGHDT, CDR2 YNNKEL (reference sequence). Between the trimmed V and J ends, which lost 0 bases and 2 bases, there was a span of 15 bases. This CDR3 has 17 amino acids. The CDR3 DNA reads TGTGCCAGCAGCCAAGATTTGCACAGGGCATACACAGATACGCAGTATTTT. This translates into CASSQDLHRAYTDTQYF.

The chain is built from TRBV28 and TRBJ1-1, with 7 bases that match TRBD1. The CDR3 loop spans 15 amino acids. The germline V gene encodes CDR1 MDHEN and CDR2 SYDVKM. J lost 4 bases, V lost 5 bases, and 10 bases had no gene match. This chain's CDR3 is CASSPHTGAGTEAFF. In nucleotides, the CDR3 is TGTGCCAGCAGTCCCCACACAGGGGCGGGCACTGAAGCTTTCTTT.

The chain employs TRBV30 and TRBJ2-3, with D tentatively TRBD2 (6 bases). The CDR3 sequence is 15 residues long. V was clipped by 3 bases and J by 0 bases, with 13 bases between them. The germline V gene encodes CDR1 GTSNPN and CDR2 SVGIG (reference sequence). Here the CDR3 reads CAWSIGGASTDTQYF. The CDR3 bases are TGTGCCTGGAGCATTGGCGGGGCTAGCACAGATACGCAGTATTTT.

The rearrangement joins TRBV7-6 to TRBJ2-1; D is possibly TRBD1 (6 bases). Trimming pared 5 bases from V and 4 bases from J, leaving 15 bases between. The CDR3 is 15 amino acids. CDR1 SGHVS and CDR2 FNYEAQ come from the germline V gene. The CDR3 nucleotides read TGTGCCAGCAGCCGGAGAGGGGGTGGGTACAATGAGCAGTTCTTC. Encoded protein: CASSRRGGGYNEQFF.

The chain employs TRBV6-6 and TRBJ1-2; the D gene is possibly TRBD1 (6 bases). CDR3 size: 15 residues. From germline, CDR1 is MNHNY and CDR2 SVGAGI (reference sequence). V was clipped by 5 bases and J by 5 bases, with 18 bases between them. The CDR3 is CASSNYETGQYGYTF. As DNA, the CDR3 is TGTGCCAGCAGTAACTACGAGACAGGACAGTATGGCTACACCTTC.

This clone was seen a single time. The chain links TRBV6-1 to TRBJ2-1; D is perhaps TRBD1 (5 bases). Between the trimmed V and J ends, which lost 4 bases and 4 bases, there was a span of 11 bases. The CDR3 totals 14 residues. Germline V lookup: CDR1 MNHNS, CDR2 SASEGT. CDR3 sequence reads: CASSGKGPYNEQFF. Written as DNA, the CDR3 is TGTGCCAGCAGTGGCAAGGGGCCTTACAATGAGCAGTTCTTC.

This clone has a single count. The V and J genes are TRBV5-1 and TRBJ1-5; possible D gene TRBD1, 6 bases. This CDR3 is 18 amino acids long. V dropped 0 bases and J dropped 0 bases, with 16 bases sitting between them. Germline CDR1 is SGHRS and CDR2 is YFSETQ. CDR3 sequence (DNA): TGCGCCAGCAGCTTGGCGCCCAGGGGATCCTATAGCAATCAGCCCCAGCATTTT. Encoded protein: CASSLAPRGSYSNQPQHF.